These 27 T cell receptor beta chains came from one sample sequenced in a study of T-cell reconstitution after alpha-beta-depleted transplantation in children. Unique molecular identifiers were used to barcode this TCRbeta library. TCRdb ran MiXCR on the PCR reads and lists one entry per CDR3 protein. The sample records about 540,000 distinct CDR3 sequences, 25% to 30% being singletons. This sample comprised PBMCs, obtained before TCRalphabeta/CD19-depleted stem cell transplant. The source is a boy younger than two with Wiskott-Aldrich syndrome, due to receive a stem cell transplant.

DNA for the CDR3: TGTGCCAGCAGCTTAGGACAGGGAAGTAGACACACCATATATTTT. This gives the protein CASSLGQGSRHTIYF. The chain combines TRBV7-9 with TRBJ1-3; 7 bases map to TRBD1. The CDR3 runs to 15 residues. CDR1 is SEHNR and CDR2 is FQNEAQ in the germline V gene (reference sequence). V trimming: 1 base; J trimming: 8 bases; junction bases outside the gene matches: 8.

There are a few counts of this clonotype. The genes are TRBV15 and TRBJ2-1; the D gene is possibly TRBD2 (5 bases). Trimming removed 0 bases from V and 2 bases from J, with 8 bases in between. The CDR3 runs 15 residues. Germline assignment: CDR1 LNHNV and CDR2 YYDKDF (reference sequence). CDR3 sequence: CATSRDRAAYNEQFF. The CDR3 DNA is TGTGCCACCAGCAGAGACCGAGCGGCCTACAATGAGCAGTTCTTC.

This clonotype has just a few counts. The chain recombines TRBV7-9 with TRBJ2-7, with 9 bases that match TRBD1. Germline-derived CDR1 and CDR2 are SEHNR and FQNEAQ (reference sequence). V shed 3 bases, J shed 3 bases, and the junction held 9 bases outside the gene matches. The CDR3 loop spans 16 amino acids. CDR3 in amino acids: CASSFLRDREHYEQYF. The CDR3 region has the DNA TGTGCCAGCAGCTTTCTCCGGGACAGGGAACACTACGAGCAGTACTTC.

The V and J genes are TRBV5-1 and TRBJ1-6; 9 bases are shared with TRBD1. The CDR3 covers 15 residues. Trimming removed 4 bases from V and 8 bases from J; junction bases left unmatched: 7. Germline lookup yields CDR1 SGHRS and CDR2 YFSETQ. The CDR3 DNA is TGCGCCAGCAGCGAGACCGGGACAGGGTATTCACCCCTCCACTTT. Amino acid sequence: CASSETGTGYSPLHF.

The chain joins TRBV9 to TRBJ2-3, with D unclear. This CDR3 has 13 amino acids. Germline V gives CDR1 SGDLS, CDR2 YYNGEE. V shed 4 bases and J shed 5 bases, with 11 bases lying between them. The CDR3 reads CASSKEVIDTQYF. The CDR3 nucleotides are TGTGCCAGCAGCAAAGAGGTGATAGATACGCAGTATTTT.

This clonotype was counted between two and nine times. At one end, the junction sequence differs from germline, possibly due to a read error. V is TRBV6-2 or TRBV6-3 and J is TRBJ2-5; 7 positions match TRBD1. The CDR3 runs to 13 residues. CDR1 MNHEY and CDR2 SVGEGT come from the germline V gene. The CDR3 sequence is CASRGTAQEIQYF. CDR3 nucleotide sequence: TGTGCCAGCAGAGGGACAGCCCAAGAGATCCAGTACTTC.

The rearrangement links TRBV29-1 to TRBJ2-4; 9 nucleotides align to TRBD1. Trimming removed 4 bases from V and 9 bases from J; junction bases left unmatched: 13. Germline CDR1 SQVTM, CDR2 ANQGSEA. This CDR3 has 15 amino acids. In DNA, the CDR3 is TGCAGCGTTGTATTTGAGGGACAGGGAAGGGGCATTCAGTACTTC. It yields the protein CSVVFEGQGRGIQYF.

The sample holds a few counts of this clonotype. The V gene is TRBV5-1, the J gene TRBJ2-1; 13 bases map to TRBD2. The length of the CDR3 is 17 residues. Germline assignment: CDR1 SGHRS and CDR2 YFSETQ. With V trimmed by 4 bases and J by 4 bases, 8 bases remained unmatched. The CDR3 protein is CASSGTGTSGIYNEQFF. The CDR3 nucleotides read TGCGCCAGCAGCGGTACCGGGACTAGCGGGATTTACAATGAGCAGTTCTTC.

There are many counts of this clonotype. The CDR3 here is CASRGPGGNNEQFF. The CDR3 region has the DNA TGCGCCAGCAGGGGGCCAGGGGGTAACAATGAGCAGTTCTTC. This chain links TRBV5-1 with TRBJ2-1; 7 bases match TRBD1. V lost 5 bases and J lost 5; bases outside the gene matches: 7. Germline-derived CDR1 and CDR2 are SGHRS and YFSETQ. The CDR3 has 14 residues.

CDR3 nucleotide sequence: TGCAGCGTTGAATTTGTAAGTGAGCAGTTCTTC. It is translated as CSVEFVSEQFF. V and J are TRBV29-1 and TRBJ2-1; D is unclear. Germline values: CDR1 SQVTM, CDR2 ANQGSEA. V was clipped by 2 bases and J by 9 bases, with 8 bases between them. This CDR3 is 11 amino acids long.

The chain recombines TRBV12-3 or TRBV12-4 with TRBJ1-5; D is unclear. This CDR3 region has 15 residues. Between the trimmed V and J ends, which lost 3 bases and 2 bases, there was a span of 11 bases. The CDR3 nucleotides read TGTGCCAGCAGTTTGATGGGGATGGGCAATCAGCCCCAGCATTTT. It encodes CASSLMGMGNQPQHF.

This clonotype has a handful of counts. The genes are TRBV7-8 and TRBJ2-1; 9 bases are shared with TRBD2. J lost 6 bases, V lost 4 bases, and 13 bases had no gene match. This CDR3 comprises 17 residues. Germline loops: CDR1 SGHVS, CDR2 FQNEAQ. DNA for the CDR3: TGTGCCAGCAGCTCTGCGGGAGGGCCCTTCCCATCCAATGAGCAGTTCTTC. Its translation: CASSSAGGPFPSNEQFF.

This clonotype was detected a few times. This rearrangement joins TRBV7-6 to TRBJ2-1; 11 bases map to TRBD2. The CDR3 runs 18 residues. Germline CDR1 SGHVS, CDR2 FNYEAQ. V trimming: 4 bases; J trimming: 0 bases; junction bases outside the gene matches: 8. CDR3 in amino acids: CASSSFSGRASSYNEQFF. Here the CDR3 DNA reads TGTGCCAGCAGCTCCTTTAGCGGGAGGGCGAGCTCCTACAATGAGCAGTTCTTC.

The chain is built from TRBV6-5 and TRBJ1-3; D is unresolved. The CDR3 length is 17 residues. Germline CDR1 is MNHEY and CDR2 is SVGAGI. V gave up 2 bases and J gave up 0 bases, with 14 bases separating them. CDR3 coding DNA: TGTGCCAGCAGTTACCACCTGGACCCTTTCTCTGGAAACACCATATATTTT. Residues: CASSYHLDPFSGNTIYF.

As DNA, the CDR3 is TGCAGTGCTAGAGTGCGGGGAATGTCCTACAATGAGCAGTTCTTC. Translated, it gives CSARVRGMSYNEQFF. The chain has TRBV20-1 and TRBJ2-1; possible D gene TRBD2, 6 bases. CDR1 is DFQATT, CDR2 SNEGSKA, per germline (reference sequence). V lost 1 base and J 1 base, leaving 11 bases between the germline ends. The CDR3 spans 15 residues.

In its sample, this clonotype was seen a few times. The rearrangement links TRBV12-3 or TRBV12-4 to TRBJ1-5; tentative D call: TRBD1 (6 bases). The CDR3 has 13 residues. The V and J ends lost 6 bases and 9 bases respectively, with 15 bases between them. CDR3: CASRYRDLGPQHF. The CDR3, as DNA: TGTGCCAGCAGATACAGGGATTTGGGGCCCCAGCATTTT.

The gene calls are TRBV11-2 and TRBJ1-1; 8 bases are a match to TRBD1. V was pared by 5 bases and J by 3 bases, with 17 bases of the junction left unmatched. The CDR3 is 18 amino acids. CDR1 SGHAT and CDR2 FQNNGV come from the germline V gene. DNA for the CDR3: TGTGCCAGCAGCCTAGGGGATCCTTGGACAGGGAAAGACACTGAAGCTTTCTTT. Translating gives CASSLGDPWTGKDTEAFF.

This clonotype was detected only a few times. The genes are TRBV24-1 and TRBJ2-1; 12 positions agree with TRBD2. J lost 5 bases, V lost 9 bases, and 10 bases had no gene match. This CDR3 is built from 16 residues. Germline CDR1 and CDR2: KGHDR and SFDVKD. This CDR3 reads CATSLRTSGINNEQFF. The DNA for the CDR3 is TGTGCCACCTCATTACGGACTAGCGGGATAAACAATGAGCAGTTCTTC.

The rearrangement uses TRBV7-9 and TRBJ2-1, with D possibly being TRBD2 (5 bases). The CDR3 consists of 14 residues. Per germline, CDR1 SEHNR and CDR2 FQNEAQ (reference sequence). V was cut by 3 bases and J by 3 bases, with 9 bases left in between. CDR3: CASSFGLNYNEQFF. CDR3 nucleotide sequence: TGTGCCAGCAGCTTTGGACTGAACTACAATGAGCAGTTCTTC.

The chain recombines TRBV6-1 with TRBJ2-7; D tentatively fits TRBD1 or TRBD2 (5 bases each). Trimming left V 1 base short and J 2 bases short, with 15 bases between. The CDR3 length is 16 residues. The germline CDR1 and CDR2 sequences are MNHNS and SASEGT. The CDR3 is CASSEGLRDGAYEQYF. The CDR3 nucleotides read TGTGCCAGCAGTGAAGGGTTACGGGACGGTGCCTACGAGCAGTACTTC.

This chain uses TRBV7-2 with TRBJ2-5, with TRBD2 matching over 12 bases. Germline V gives CDR1 SGHTA, CDR2 FQGNSA. CDR3 length: 17 amino acids. The V segment lost 5 bases and the J segment 0 bases; nucleotides outside the gene matches: 7. The CDR3 reads CASSPDGLAGYQETQYF. In DNA, the CDR3 is TGTGCCAGCAGCCCCGACGGACTAGCGGGGTACCAAGAGACCCAGTACTTC.

This clonotype was detected a few times. V and J are TRBV6-1 and TRBJ2-7, with TRBD2 matching 9 bases. The germline V gene has CDR1 MNHNS and CDR2 SASEGT. J was trimmed by 5 bases and V by 6 bases; bases with no gene match: 11. This CDR3 has 15 residues. The CDR3, as DNA: TGTGCCAGCAGCATGGGGGGAGCGGGAGGTGACGAGCAGTACTTC. This gives the protein CASSMGGAGGDEQYF.

The chain joins TRBV29-1 to TRBJ2-3, with TRBD2 matching over 13 bases. CDR1 SQVTM and CDR2 ANQGSEA come from the germline V gene. The ends lost 8 bases at V and 4 bases at J; junction bases unmatched: 9. The CDR3 loop spans 15 amino acids. The CDR3 sequence is CSTRTSGSGPDTQYF. CDR3 sequence (DNA): TGCAGCACCAGGACTAGCGGGAGTGGCCCAGATACGCAGTATTTT.

V and J are TRBV29-1 and TRBJ1-5; possibly TRBD1 for D (5 bases). Trimming removed 6 bases at V and 0 bases at J, with 12 bases between. This CDR3 has 14 residues. Germline lookup yields CDR1 SQVTM and CDR2 ANQGSEA. The CDR3: CSVSWGDSNQPQHF. In DNA form, the CDR3 reads TGCAGCGTCTCTTGGGGGGATAGCAATCAGCCCCAGCATTTT. The whole variable domain, filled in from reference TRBV29-1 and TRBJ1-5, reads SAVISQKPSRDICQRGTSLTIQCQVDSQVTMMFWYRQQPGQSLTLIATANQGSEATYESGFVIDKFPISRPNLTFSTLTVSNMSPEDSSIYLCSVSWGDSNQPQHFGDGTRLSIL.

This clonotype has more than one count but fewer than ten. The V and J genes are TRBV2 and TRBJ1-2, with D possibly TRBD1 on 5 matching bases. The germline V gene encodes CDR1 SNHLY and CDR2 FYNNEI. Between the trimmed V and J ends, which lost 7 bases and 1 base, there was a span of 13 bases. This CDR3 has 14 residues. The CDR3 region has the DNA TGTGCCAGCATGGGGGACGGATATAACTATGGCTACACCTTC. Encoded protein: CASMGDGYNYGYTF.

This clonotype has a handful of counts. This chain connects TRBV6-5 to TRBJ2-7, with 10 bases fitting TRBD2. Germline values: CDR1 MNHEY, CDR2 SVGAGI. The CDR3 sequence is 17 residues long. V lost 4 bases, J lost 5 bases, and 14 bases stayed unmatched. The CDR3 bases are TGTGCCAGCAGTTCGACAGCTCTAGCGGGAGAGGGGAACGAGCAGTACTTC. Its translation is CASSSTALAGEGNEQYF.

This chain uses TRBV7-8 with TRBJ2-7; 9 bases match TRBD1. Germline V gene data show CDR1 as SGHVS and CDR2 as FQNEAQ. V gave up 5 bases and J gave up 3 bases; unmatched junction bases: 14. The CDR3 has 17 residues. CDR3 in DNA: TGTGCCAGCAGCCTGGGACAGGGACTGACTGGGGGCTACGAGCAGTACTTC. This codes for CASSLGQGLTGGYEQYF. The whole variable domain, remainder taken from reference TRBV7-8 and TRBJ2-7, is GAGVSQSPRYKVAKRGQDVALRCDPISGHVSLFWYQQALGQGPEFLTYFQNEAQLDKSGLPSDRFFAERPEGSVSTLKIQRTQQEDSAVYLCASSLGQGLTGGYEQYFGPGTRLTVT.